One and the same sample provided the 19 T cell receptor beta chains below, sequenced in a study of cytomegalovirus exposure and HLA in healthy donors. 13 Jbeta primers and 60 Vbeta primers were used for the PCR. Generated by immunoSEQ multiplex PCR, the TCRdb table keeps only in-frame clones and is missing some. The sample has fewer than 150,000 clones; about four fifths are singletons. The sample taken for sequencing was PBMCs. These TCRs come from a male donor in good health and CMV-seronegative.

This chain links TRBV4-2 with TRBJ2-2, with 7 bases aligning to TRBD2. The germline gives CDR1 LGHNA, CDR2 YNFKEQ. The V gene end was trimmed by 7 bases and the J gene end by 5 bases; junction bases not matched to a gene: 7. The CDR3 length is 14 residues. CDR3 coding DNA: TGTGCCAGCAAAGCGGCGGGAGAGACCGGGGAGCTGTTTTTT. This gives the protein CASKAAGETGELFF.

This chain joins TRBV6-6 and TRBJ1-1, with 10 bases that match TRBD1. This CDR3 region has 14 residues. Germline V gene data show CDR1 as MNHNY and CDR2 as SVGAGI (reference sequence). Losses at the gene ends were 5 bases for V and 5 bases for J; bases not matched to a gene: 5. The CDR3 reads CASSPDRGLTEAFF. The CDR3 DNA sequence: TGTGCCAGCAGTCCCGACAGGGGGCTTACTGAAGCTTTCTTT.

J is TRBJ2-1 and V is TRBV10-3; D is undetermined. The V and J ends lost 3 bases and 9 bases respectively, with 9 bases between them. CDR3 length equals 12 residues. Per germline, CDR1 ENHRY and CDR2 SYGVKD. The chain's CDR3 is CAISDPSGEQFF. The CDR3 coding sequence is TGTGCCATCAGTGATCCGAGTGGTGAGCAGTTCTTC.

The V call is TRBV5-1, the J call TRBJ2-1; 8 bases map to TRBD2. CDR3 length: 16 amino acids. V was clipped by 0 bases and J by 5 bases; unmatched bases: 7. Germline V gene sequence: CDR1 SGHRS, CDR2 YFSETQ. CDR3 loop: CASSLVAGTIDNEQFF. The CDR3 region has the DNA TGCGCCAGCAGCTTGGTAGCGGGGACGATTGACAATGAGCAGTTCTTC.

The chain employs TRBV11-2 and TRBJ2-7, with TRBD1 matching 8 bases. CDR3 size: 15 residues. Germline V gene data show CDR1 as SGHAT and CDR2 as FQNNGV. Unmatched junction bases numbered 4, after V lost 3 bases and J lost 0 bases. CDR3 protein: CASSFRTGSSYEQYF. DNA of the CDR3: TGTGCCAGCAGCTTTCGGACAGGGAGCTCCTACGAGCAGTACTTC. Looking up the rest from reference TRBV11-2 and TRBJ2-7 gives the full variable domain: EAGVAQSPRYKIIEKRQSVAFWCNPISGHATLYWYQQILGQGPKLLIQFQNNGVVDDSQLPKDRFSAERLKGVDSTLKIQPAKLEDSAVYLCASSFRTGSSYEQYFGPGTRLTVT.

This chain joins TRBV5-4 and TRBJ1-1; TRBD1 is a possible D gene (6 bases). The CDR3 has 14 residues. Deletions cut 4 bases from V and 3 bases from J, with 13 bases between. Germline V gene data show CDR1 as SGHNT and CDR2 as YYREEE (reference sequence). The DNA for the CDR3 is TGTGCCAGCAGCCGCGGACAGAGAGACACTGAAGCTTTCTTT. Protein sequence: CASSRGQRDTEAFF. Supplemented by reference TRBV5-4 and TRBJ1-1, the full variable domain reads ETGVTQSPTHLIKTRGQQVTLRCSSQSGHNTVSWYQQALGQGPQFIFQYYREEENGRGNFPPRFSGLQFPNYSSELNVNALELDDSALYLCASSRGQRDTEAFFGQGTRLTVV.

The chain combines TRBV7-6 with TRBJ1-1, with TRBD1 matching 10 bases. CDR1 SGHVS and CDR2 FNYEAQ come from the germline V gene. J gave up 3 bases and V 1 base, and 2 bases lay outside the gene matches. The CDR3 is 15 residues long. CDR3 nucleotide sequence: TGTGCCAGCAGCTTAGTTGGGACAGGGGACACTGAAGCTTTCTTT. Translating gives CASSLVGTGDTEAFF.

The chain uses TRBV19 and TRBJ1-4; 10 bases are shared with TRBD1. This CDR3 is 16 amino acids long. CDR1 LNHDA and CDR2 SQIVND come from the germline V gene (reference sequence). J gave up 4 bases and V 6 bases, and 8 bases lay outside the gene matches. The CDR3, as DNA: TGTGCCAGTAGCGTCTCCCGGGACAGGGGTAATGAAAAACTGTTTTTT. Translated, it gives CASSVSRDRGNEKLFF.

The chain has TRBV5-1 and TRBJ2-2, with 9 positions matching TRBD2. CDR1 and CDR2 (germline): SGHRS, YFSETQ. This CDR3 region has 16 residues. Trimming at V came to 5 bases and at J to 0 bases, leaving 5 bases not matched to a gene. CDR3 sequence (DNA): TGCGCCAGCAGGATAGCGGGAGTCCCGAACACCGGGGAGCTGTTTTTT. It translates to CASRIAGVPNTGELFF.

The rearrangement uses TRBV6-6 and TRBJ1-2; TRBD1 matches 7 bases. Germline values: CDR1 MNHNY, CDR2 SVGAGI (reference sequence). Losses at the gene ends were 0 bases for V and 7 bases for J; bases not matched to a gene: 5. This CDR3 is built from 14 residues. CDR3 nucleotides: TGTGCCAGCAGTTACTCGGACAGGTCGGGTGGCTACACCTTC. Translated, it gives CASSYSDRSGGYTF.

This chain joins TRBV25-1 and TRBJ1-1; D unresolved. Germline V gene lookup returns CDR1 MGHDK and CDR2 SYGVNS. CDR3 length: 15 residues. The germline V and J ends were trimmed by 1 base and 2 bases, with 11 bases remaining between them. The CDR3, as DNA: TGTGCCAGCAGTGAATTTCGGGGATTAAACACTGAAGCTTTCTTT. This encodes CASSEFRGLNTEAFF. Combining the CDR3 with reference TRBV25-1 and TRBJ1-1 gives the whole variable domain EADIYQTPRYLVIGTGKKITLECSQTMGHDKMYWYQQDPGMELHLIHYSYGVNSTEKGDLSSESTVSRIRTEHFPLTLESARPSHTSQYLCASSEFRGLNTEAFFGQGTRLTVV.

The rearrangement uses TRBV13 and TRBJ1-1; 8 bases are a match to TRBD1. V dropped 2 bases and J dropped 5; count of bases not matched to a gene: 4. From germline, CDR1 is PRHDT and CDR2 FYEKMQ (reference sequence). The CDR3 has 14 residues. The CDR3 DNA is TGTGCCAGCAGCTTATTTCAGGGGGCTACTGAAGCTTTCTTT. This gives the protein CASSLFQGATEAFF.

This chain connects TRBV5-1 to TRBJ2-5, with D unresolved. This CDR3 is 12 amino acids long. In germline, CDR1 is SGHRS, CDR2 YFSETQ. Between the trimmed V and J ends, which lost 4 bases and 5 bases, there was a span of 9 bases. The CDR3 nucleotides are TGCGCCAGCAGCGAGAGGCTTGAGACCCAGTACTTC. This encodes CASSERLETQYF. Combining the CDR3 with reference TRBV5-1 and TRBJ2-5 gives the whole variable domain KAGVTQTPRYLIKTRGQQVTLSCSPISGHRSVSWYQQTPGQGLQFLFEYFSETQRNKGNFPGRFSGRQFSNSRSEMNVSTLELGDSALYLCASSERLETQYFGPGTRLLVL.

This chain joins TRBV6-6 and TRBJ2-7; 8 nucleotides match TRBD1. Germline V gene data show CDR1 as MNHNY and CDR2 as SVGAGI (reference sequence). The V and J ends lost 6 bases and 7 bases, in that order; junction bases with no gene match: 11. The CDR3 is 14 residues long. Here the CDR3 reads CASRLGQGAGEQYF. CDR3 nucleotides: TGTGCCAGCAGGCTGGGGCAGGGGGCGGGAGAGCAGTACTTC.

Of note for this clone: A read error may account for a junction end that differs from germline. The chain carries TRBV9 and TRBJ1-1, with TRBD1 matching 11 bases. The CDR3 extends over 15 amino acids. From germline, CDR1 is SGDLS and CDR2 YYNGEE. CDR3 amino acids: CTSSVSGTGGTEAFF. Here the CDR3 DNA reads TGTACCAGCAGCGTATCCGGGACAGGGGGCACTGAAGCTTTCTTT.

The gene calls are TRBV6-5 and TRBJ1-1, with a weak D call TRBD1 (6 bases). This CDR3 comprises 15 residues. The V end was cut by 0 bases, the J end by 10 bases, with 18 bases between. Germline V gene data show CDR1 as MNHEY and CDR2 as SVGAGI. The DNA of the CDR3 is TGTGCCAGCAGTTACTCTGTTACAGGGTTGTGTGGAGCTTTCTTT. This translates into CASSYSVTGLCGAFF.

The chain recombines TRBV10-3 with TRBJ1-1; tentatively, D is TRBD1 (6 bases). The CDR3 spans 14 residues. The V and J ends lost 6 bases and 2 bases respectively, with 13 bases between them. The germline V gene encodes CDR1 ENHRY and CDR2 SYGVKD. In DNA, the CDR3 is TGTGCCATCAGCCCGGACAGAACAAACACTGAAGCTTTCTTT. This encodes CAISPDRTNTEAFF.

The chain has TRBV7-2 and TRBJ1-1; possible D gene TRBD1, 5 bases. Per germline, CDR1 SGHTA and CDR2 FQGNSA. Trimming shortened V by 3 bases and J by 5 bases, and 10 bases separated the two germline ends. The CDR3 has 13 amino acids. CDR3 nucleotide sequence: TGTGCCAGCAGCTTCCGTCAGGGTACTGAAGCTTTCTTT. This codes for CASSFRQGTEAFF.

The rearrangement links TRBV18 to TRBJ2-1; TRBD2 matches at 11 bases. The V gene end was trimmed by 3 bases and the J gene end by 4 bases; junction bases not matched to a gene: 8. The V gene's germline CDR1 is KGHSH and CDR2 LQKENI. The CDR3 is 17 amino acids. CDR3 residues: CASSPLTSGGKYNEQFF. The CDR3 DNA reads TGTGCCAGCTCACCCCTTACTAGCGGGGGAAAATACAATGAGCAGTTCTTC.